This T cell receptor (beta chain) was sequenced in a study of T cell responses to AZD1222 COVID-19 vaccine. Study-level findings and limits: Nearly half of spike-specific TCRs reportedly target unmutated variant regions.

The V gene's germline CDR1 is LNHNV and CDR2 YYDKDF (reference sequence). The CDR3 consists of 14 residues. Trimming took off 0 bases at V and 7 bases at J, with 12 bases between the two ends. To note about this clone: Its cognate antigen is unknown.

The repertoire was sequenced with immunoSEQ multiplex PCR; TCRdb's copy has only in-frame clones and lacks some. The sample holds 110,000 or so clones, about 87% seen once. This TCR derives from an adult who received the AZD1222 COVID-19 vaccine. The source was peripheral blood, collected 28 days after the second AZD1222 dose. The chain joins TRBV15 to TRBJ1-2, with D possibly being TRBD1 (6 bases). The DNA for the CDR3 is TGTGCCACCAGCAGAGATCTGGACAGAAGTGGCTACACCTTC. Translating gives CATSRDLDRSGYTF.